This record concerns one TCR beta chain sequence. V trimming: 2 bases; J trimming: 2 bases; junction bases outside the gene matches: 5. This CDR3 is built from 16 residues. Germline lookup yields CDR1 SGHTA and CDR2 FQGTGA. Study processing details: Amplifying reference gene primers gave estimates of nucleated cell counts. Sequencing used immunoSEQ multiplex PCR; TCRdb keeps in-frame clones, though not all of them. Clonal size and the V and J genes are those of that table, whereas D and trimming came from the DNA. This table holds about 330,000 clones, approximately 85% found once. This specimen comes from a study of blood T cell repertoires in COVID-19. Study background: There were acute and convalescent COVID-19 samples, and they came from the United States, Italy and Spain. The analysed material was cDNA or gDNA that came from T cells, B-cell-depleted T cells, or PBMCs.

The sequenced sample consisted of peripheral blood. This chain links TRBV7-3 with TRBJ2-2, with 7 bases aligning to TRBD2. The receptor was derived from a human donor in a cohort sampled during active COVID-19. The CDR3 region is CASSLGAGENTGELFF. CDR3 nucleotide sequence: TGTGCCAGCAGCTTAGGGGCGGGGGAAAACACCGGGGAGCTGTTTTTT.